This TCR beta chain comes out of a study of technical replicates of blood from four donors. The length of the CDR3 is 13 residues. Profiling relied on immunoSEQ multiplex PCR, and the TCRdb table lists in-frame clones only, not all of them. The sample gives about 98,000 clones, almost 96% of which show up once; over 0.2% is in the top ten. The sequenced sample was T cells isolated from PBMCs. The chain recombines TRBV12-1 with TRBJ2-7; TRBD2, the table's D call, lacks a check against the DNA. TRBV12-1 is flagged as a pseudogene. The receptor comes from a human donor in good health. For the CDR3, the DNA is TGTGCCAGCAGCTTCTGGGACTTCTACGAGCAGTACTTC. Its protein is CASSFWDFYEQYF.